This T cell receptor beta chain was documented in a study of pediatric ulcerative colitis. Study observations and caveats: A couple of patients had blood samples with substantially reduced template counts. A couple of rectal clonotypes were found only in ulcerative colitis patients, all of them. Compared with controls, ulcerative colitis showed greater blood-rectum clone sharing.

This clone has only a few counts. Its cognate antigen is unknown. Clones were read by immunoSEQ multiplex PCR, and TCRdb kept only the in-frame ones, dropping some. In the table there are about 17,000 clones, approximately 69% of which are singletons. Per germline, CDR1 MNHNY and CDR2 SVGAGI (reference sequence). CDR3 length: 12 residues. V was trimmed by 6 bases and J by 5 bases, leaving 11 bases between them. One to two pinch biopsies were taken from the rectum during colonoscopy. The diagnostic colonoscopy in ulcerative colitis patients preceded any immunosuppressive treatment. The chain couples TRBV6-6 to TRBJ2-7; the D gene is possibly TRBD1 (5 bases). The specimen was gut tissue. The clonotype was recovered from a girl under 18 with moderate ulcerative colitis. CDR3 sequence (DNA): TGTGCCAGCAGCCGCAGGGTCAACGAGCAGTACTTC. It is translated as CASSRRVNEQYF.